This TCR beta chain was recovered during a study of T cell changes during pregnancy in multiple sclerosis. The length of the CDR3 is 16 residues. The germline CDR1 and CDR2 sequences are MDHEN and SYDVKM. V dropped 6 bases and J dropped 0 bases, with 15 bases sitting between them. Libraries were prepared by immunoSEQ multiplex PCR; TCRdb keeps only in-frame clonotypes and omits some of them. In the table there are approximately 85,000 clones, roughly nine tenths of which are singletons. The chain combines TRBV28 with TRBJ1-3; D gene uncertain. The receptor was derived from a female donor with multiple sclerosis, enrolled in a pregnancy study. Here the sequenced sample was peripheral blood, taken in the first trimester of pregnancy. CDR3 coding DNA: TGTGCCAGCAGCCGAGTAACGGGTTCCTCTGGAAACACCATATATTTT. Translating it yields CASSRVTGSSGNTIYF.